One sample yielded the 9 T cell receptor beta chains listed below, sequenced in a study of identical twins. TCRdb called the 5' RACE reads again in MiXCR, with one record for every CDR3 protein. The sample includes approximately 620,000 distinct CDR3 sequences, 8% to 9% of them seen just once. The data were also submitted as part of a second study, on yellow fever vaccine responses in identical twins.

The sample consisted of PBMCs. Source of these receptors: a woman between 18 and 29 years old in good health.

This clonotype was seen a handful of times. The J gene is TRBJ2-5, the V gene TRBV4-1; D assignment may be TRBD1 or TRBD2 (5 bases each). CDR3 length equals 15 residues. The V gene lost 0 bases and the J gene lost 4 bases, with 12 bases spanning the gap. CDR1 is MGHRA, CDR2 YSYEKL, per germline. The CDR3 nucleotides are TGCGCCAGCAGCCAAGATATGGCAGGGACAGAGACCCAGTACTTC. Encoded protein: CASSQDMAGTETQYF.

With respect to this clonotype: This sequence may be a read error, since a much larger clone differs from it by one base. This chain joins TRBV25-1 and TRBJ2-4; D tentatively fits TRBD1 or TRBD2 (5 bases each). CDR1 and CDR2 (germline): MGHDK, SYGVNS. This CDR3 contains 12 residues. The germline V and J ends were trimmed by 6 bases and 14 bases, with 17 bases remaining between them. The CDR3 loop is CASRDAGTVEYF. The DNA of the CDR3 is TGTGCCAGCAGAGACGCCGGGACGGTTGAGTACTTC. Full variable domain (missing parts from reference TRBV25-1 and TRBJ2-4): EADIYQTPRYLVIGTGKKITLECSQTMGHDKMYWYQQDPGMELHLIHYSYGVNSTEKGDLSSESTVSRIRTEHFPLTLESARPSHTSQYLCASRDAGTVEYFGAGTRLSVL.

This clonotype was recorded a few times. The chain recombines TRBV29-1 with TRBJ2-3, with D possibly matching TRBD1 (5 bases). CDR3 length equals 12 residues. The V end was cut by 4 bases, the J end by 4 bases, with 9 bases between. Germline V CDR1 and CDR2: SQVTM, ANQGSEA. The CDR3 protein is CSVASGSDTQYF. CDR3 in DNA: TGCAGCGTTGCTTCAGGGTCAGATACGCAGTATTTT.

This clonotype was observed many times. The chain employs TRBV12-3 or TRBV12-4 and TRBJ2-1; TRBD2 matches at 9 bases. The CDR3 spans 15 residues. J was trimmed by 2 bases and V by 9 bases; bases with no gene match: 8. The CDR3 bases are TGTGCCAGTGATCTAGCGGGACCCACCTACAATGAGCAGTTCTTC. Amino acids: CASDLAGPTYNEQFF.

The V and J genes are TRBV4-2 and TRBJ2-7; 7 bases are shared with TRBD1. This CDR3 region has 15 residues. Trimming cost V 0 bases and J 5 bases; bases outside gene matches: 7. CDR1 LGHNA and CDR2 YNFKEQ come from the germline V gene. Written as DNA, the CDR3 is TGTGCCAGCAGCCAAGATGCACAGGGGTTCAACGAGCAGTACTTC. Translation gives CASSQDAQGFNEQYF.

This clonotype was seen a handful of times. The rearrangement uses TRBV9 and TRBJ1-6; 10 bases fit TRBD1. Germline V gives CDR1 SGDLS, CDR2 YYNGEE. V dropped 4 bases and J dropped 10; count of bases not matched to a gene: 5. The CDR3 has 14 amino acids. The CDR3 spells CASSNDRGQSPLHF. In nucleotides, the CDR3 is TGTGCCAGCAGCAACGACAGGGGGCAATCACCCCTCCACTTT.

The V call is TRBV7-2, the J call TRBJ2-2; tentatively, D is TRBD1 (5 bases). CDR3 length: 14 amino acids. Germline V CDR1 and CDR2: SGHTA, FQGNSA. V was shortened by 10 bases and J by 0 bases, with 12 bases between the two germline ends. The CDR3 sequence: CATLGRTNTGELFF. The DNA for the CDR3 is TGTGCCACGTTGGGGCGGACGAACACCGGGGAGCTGTTTTTT. Using reference TRBV7-2 and TRBJ2-2 for the parts outside the CDR3, the full variable domain is GAGVSQSPSNKVTEKGKDVELRCDPISGHTALYWYRQSLGQGLEFLIYFQGNSAPDKSGLPSDRFSAERTGGSVSTLTIQRTQQEDSAVYLCATLGRTNTGELFFGEGSRLTVL.

This clonotype has at least ten counts. The chain is built from TRBV7-2 and TRBJ2-5, with D possibly matching TRBD2 (6 bases). Looked up from germline, CDR1 is SGHTA and CDR2 is FQGNSA. This CDR3 is built from 11 residues. The ends were cut back, 4 bases at V and 10 bases at J, with 10 bases in the middle. CDR3 region: CASSSRGYQYF. DNA of the CDR3: TGTGCCAGCAGCTCCCGGGGGTACCAGTACTTC.

This chain links TRBV6-1 with TRBJ2-1; tentatively, D is TRBD2 (6 bases). V shed 8 bases and J shed 4 bases, with 18 bases lying between them. Looked up from germline, CDR1 is MNHNS and CDR2 is SASEGT. CDR3 length: 15 residues. CDR3 sequence: CASAPSSGPYNEQFF. The CDR3 DNA reads as TGTGCCAGCGCCCCAAGCAGCGGGCCATACAATGAGCAGTTCTTC.